These T cell receptor beta chains were read from a single sample in a study of blood T cell repertoires in COVID-19. Sequenced by immunoSEQ multiplex PCR; TCRdb stores in-frame clones only, minus some. The sample includes approximately 200,000 clones, roughly 87% of them seen just once. Sample: peripheral blood. These receptors were collected from a man aged 35 to 55 with active or convalescent COVID-19. Both conserved end residues are part of each CDR3. D genes are given only for firm matches. Rows may omit the clone size; those that give it use once, few, many or a size class.

>NA|TRBV6-5|many|TRBJ2-1
CASSYGAGWNNEQFF
TGTGCCAGCAGTTACGGCGCGGGATGGAACAATGAGCAGTTCTTC
>TRBD1|TRBV7-9|NA|TRBJ1-1
CASSMTGLSTEAFF
TGTGCCAGCAGCATGACAGGGCTTAGCACTGAAGCTTTCTTT
>TRBD1|TRBV3-1/TRBV3-2|NA|TRBJ1-6
CASRPRGQGIDSYNSPLHF
TGTGCCAGCAGACCACGTGGACAGGGGATCGACTCCTATAATTCACCCCTCCACTTT
>TRBD2|TRBV30|NA|TRBJ2-7
CAWSVGSGVIYEQYF
TGTGCCTGGAGTGTGGGTAGCGGGGTAATCTACGAGCAGTACTTC
>NA|TRBV12-5|NA|TRBJ2-7
CASGSPASSEQYF
TGTGCTAGTGGTTCCCCCGCTAGTAGCGAGCAGTACTTC
>NA|TRBV28|once|TRBJ1-1
CASSFGRGTEAFF
TGTGCCAGCAGTTTTGGTCGGGGCACTGAAGCTTTCTTT
>NA|TRBV5-1|few|TRBJ2-5
CASSLETGRETQYF
TGCGCCAGCAGCTTGGAAACAGGGAGAGAGACCCAGTACTTC
>NA|TRBV9|NA|TRBJ1-6
CASSPQGFSSNSPLHF
TGTGCCAGCAGCCCACAGGGATTCAGCTCGAATTCACCCCTCCACTTT
>NA|TRBV7-9|NA|TRBJ2-7
CASSFGRVAQYF
TGTGCCAGCAGCTTCGGAAGAGTAGCGCAATACTTC
>TRBD2|TRBV9|NA|TRBJ2-1
CASSLTSGGEYNEQFF
TGTGCCAGCTCACTGACTAGCGGGGGGGAATACAATGAGCAGTTCTTC
>NA|TRBV2|NA|TRBJ1-5
CASRKGGDGNQPQHF
TGTGCCAGCAGAAAGGGGGGGGATGGCAATCAGCCCCAGCATTTT
>TRBD1|TRBV19|NA|TRBJ2-3
CASSISWDRPSFSTDTQYF
TGTGCCAGTAGTATTTCGTGGGACAGGCCCTCCTTTAGCACAGATACGCAGTATTTT
>NA|TRBV7-2|once|TRBJ1-3
CASSILGASGNTIYF
TGTGCCAGCAGCATTCTGGGGGCCTCTGGAAACACCATATATTTT
>TRBD2|TRBV5-5|NA|TRBJ2-7
CASSLVSGGLSYEQYF
TGTGCCAGCAGCTTGGTTAGCGGGGGTTTATCTTACGAGCAGTACTTC
>NA|TRBV5-1|NA|TRBJ1-5
CASSLGQINQPQHF
TGCGCCAGCAGCTTGGGACAGATCAATCAGCCCCAGCATTTT
>NA|TRBV10-3|NA|TRBJ1-2
CAIRAPGNYGYTF
TGTGCCATCAGGGCCCCGGGAAACTATGGCTACACCTTC
>TRBD1|TRBV5-1|NA|TRBJ2-7
CASSSRQGISYEQYF
TGCGCCAGCAGTTCCAGACAGGGGATCTCCTACGAGCAGTACTTC
>NA|TRBV7-8|NA|TRBJ2-3
CAPGASSRTDTQYF
TGTGCCCCAGGGGCCTCGAGCCGCACAGATACGCAGTATTTT
>NA|TRBV20-1|NA|TRBJ1-4
CSASLHEKLFF
TGCAGTGCTAGCCTACATGAAAAACTGTTTTTT
>TRBD1|TRBV7-6|NA|TRBJ2-7
CASSLGDSSPYEQYF
TGTGCCAGCAGCTTAGGGGACAGCTCACCCTACGAGCAGTACTTC
>NA|TRBV7-2|NA|TRBJ2-3
CASSFSGPRTDTQYF
TGTGCCAGCAGCTTTAGCGGACCCCGCACAGATACGCAGTATTTT
>TRBD2|TRBV29-1|NA|TRBJ2-3
CSVEDRLAGGRGTQYF
TGCAGCGTTGAAGATCGGCTAGCGGGAGGGCGGGGGACGCAGTATTTT
>TRBD1|TRBV29-1|NA|TRBJ1-1
CSVRTGGNTEAFF
TGCAGCGTGCGGACAGGGGGGAACACTGAAGCTTTCTTT
>NA|TRBV7-9|few|TRBJ2-5
CASSLGSQETQYF
TGTGCCAGCAGCTTAGGTAGCCAAGAGACCCAGTACTTC
>NA|TRBV6-6|NA|TRBJ1-4
CASSVSGWEKLFF
TGTGCCAGCAGTGTATCGGGGTGGGAAAAACTGTTTTTT
>TRBD2|TRBV19|once|TRBJ2-1
CASSLSGGAFEQFF
TGTGCCAGTAGTCTCAGCGGGGGGGCGTTTGAGCAGTTCTTC
>NA|TRBV27|NA|TRBJ1-1
CASSFHLRDTEAFF
TGTGCCAGCAGTTTTCACCTACGGGACACTGAAGCTTTCTTT
>NA|TRBV12-3/TRBV12-4|few|TRBJ1-5
CASSSGLSQPQHF
TGTGCCAGCAGTTCGGGACTATCTCAGCCCCAGCATTTT
>TRBD1|TRBV24-1|NA|TRBJ2-3
CATSDTGGTGADTQYF
TGTGCCACCAGTGACACAGGGGGCACCGGGGCAGATACGCAGTATTTT
>NA|TRBV6-1|once|TRBJ1-5
CASSERRRSNQPQHF
TGTGCCAGCAGTGAGAGACGGAGGAGCAATCAGCCCCAGCATTTT
>NA|TRBV27|NA|TRBJ1-6
CASSLSATGGTPLHF
TGTGCCAGCAGTTTATCGGCGACGGGAGGGACACCCCTCCACTTT
>TRBD2|TRBV12-3/TRBV12-4|NA|TRBJ2-7
CSSREGNWKQYF
TGTTCCTCCCGGGAGGGGAACTGGAAGCAGTACTTC
>TRBD1|TRBV19|NA|TRBJ1-5
CASSTGQGANQPQHF
TGTGCCAGTAGCACGGGACAGGGGGCGAATCAGCCCCAGCATTTT
>NA|TRBV10-2|NA|TRBJ2-7
CASSAGTPGEQYF
TGCGCCAGCAGTGCGGGGACTCCGGGTGAGCAGTACTTC
>NA|TRBV11-1|NA|TRBJ2-2
CASSLIGGTGELFF
TGTGCCAGCAGCTTAATTGGCGGAACCGGGGAGCTGTTTTTT
>TRBD1|TRBV19|NA|TRBJ1-2
CASSNRDSRLGYTF
TGTGCCAGTAGTAACCGGGACAGCCGGCTGGGCTACACCTTC
>NA|TRBV25-1|NA|TRBJ2-7
CASSGGRGNYEQYF
TGTGCCAGCTCCGGGGGTCGCGGAAACTACGAGCAGTACTTC
>NA|TRBV5-6|NA|TRBJ1-6
CASRLGLYNSPLHF
TGTGCCAGCAGGCTCGGACTTTATAATTCACCCCTCCACTTT